This entry lists 20 T cell receptor beta chains sequenced from one sample in a study of CD8 T cells in ankylosing spondylitis. TCRdb independently ran MiXCR on the 5' RACE reads; one entry per CDR3 protein. The sample shows under 250,000 distinct CDR3 sequences, under 12% of them seen only once. Sequencing was done on a sample of blood, either unsorted or a sorted T cell fraction (not recorded which). Receptors originate from a male donor with ankylosing spondylitis or in good health (not recorded which).

This sequence joins TRBV18 and TRBJ2-3; 9 nucleotides agree with TRBD2. CDR1 and CDR2 from the germline V gene are KGHSH and LQKENI. With 3 bases clipped from V and 6 bases from J, the junction kept 10 bases outside the gene matches. There are 16 residues in the CDR3. This CDR3 is CASSPGISGSLDTQYF. In DNA form, the CDR3 reads TGTGCCAGCTCACCGGGAATTAGCGGGAGTTTGGATACGCAGTATTTT.

This clonotype occurred a few times. V gene TRBV7-7 combines with J gene TRBJ2-1; 8 nucleotides line up with TRBD2. Germline loops: CDR1 SSHAT, CDR2 FNYEAQ (reference sequence). Trimming removed 5 bases from V and 6 bases from J; junction bases left unmatched: 15. The CDR3 spans 17 residues. CDR3 amino acids: CASSPLISGGRVNEQFF. The CDR3 bases are TGTGCCAGCAGCCCCTTGATATCGGGGGGGCGCGTCAATGAGCAGTTCTTC.

Turning to this clonotype: With a much larger clone just one base away, this may be a read error. The V and J genes are TRBV25-1 and TRBJ1-2; perhaps TRBD1 as D (5 bases). The CDR3 consists of 15 residues. CDR1 and CDR2 (germline): MGHDK, SYGVNS. V dropped 1 base and J dropped 3 bases, with 12 bases sitting between them. The CDR3, as DNA: TGTGCCAGCAGTGAATCAAACGTGGGGGACTATGGCTACACCTTC. This gives the protein CASSESNVGDYGYTF.

This clonotype occurred many times. The rearrangement uses TRBV12-3 or TRBV12-4 and TRBJ2-1; the match to TRBD2 covers 8 bases. J lost 6 bases, V lost 3 bases, and 7 bases had no gene match. The CDR3 covers 15 residues. CDR3 sequence: CASSFLASGSNEQFF. As DNA, the CDR3 is TGTGCCAGCAGTTTCCTGGCCAGCGGGAGCAATGAGCAGTTCTTC.

In its sample, this clonotype was seen a few times. The CDR3 region has the DNA TGTGCCAGCAGCGTCCTCTTCGGGGCCTACGAGCAGTACTTC. This codes for CASSVLFGAYEQYF. The V gene is TRBV7-2, the J gene TRBJ2-7; possible D gene TRBD2, 5 bases. The V end was cut by 5 bases, the J end by 2 bases, with 13 bases between. The germline V gene has CDR1 SGHTA and CDR2 FQGNSA. The CDR3 contains 14 residues.

As concerns this clonotype: This sequence may be a read error, since a much larger clone differs from it by one base. This chain links TRBV6-1 with TRBJ1-6; possible D gene TRBD1, 5 bases. Looked up from germline, CDR1 is MNHNS and CDR2 is SASEGT. CDR3 length: 14 amino acids. CDR3 coding DNA: TGTACCAGCAGTGAGGGAGGGAGGGACTCACCCCTCCACTTT. It is translated as CTSSEGGRDSPLHF.

Only a few counts were recorded for this clonotype. The chain is built from TRBV7-9 and TRBJ2-7; D may be TRBD1 (5 bases). V dropped 5 bases and J dropped 5 bases, with 13 bases sitting between them. The CDR3 contains 13 residues. The germline V gene has CDR1 SEHNR and CDR2 FQNEAQ (reference sequence). CDR3: CASSPDSYDEQYF. DNA for the CDR3: TGTGCCAGCAGCCCTGACAGTTACGACGAGCAGTACTTC.

This clonotype was seen only a few times. This chain links TRBV7-2 with TRBJ2-3; TRBD2 matches at 7 bases. CDR1 SGHTA and CDR2 FQGNSA come from the germline V gene. The CDR3 covers 16 residues. Germline trimming cut 0 bases from V and 6 bases from J; bases unmatched to any gene: 9. The CDR3 is CASSLAPQRGGDTQYF. The DNA of the CDR3 is TGTGCCAGCAGCTTAGCGCCGCAGCGGGGAGGGGATACGCAGTATTTT.

This clonotype occurred many times. V usage is TRBV10-3 and J usage is TRBJ2-3, with D tentatively TRBD2 (6 bases). There are 14 residues in the CDR3. The V end was cut by 1 base, the J end by 4 bases, with 9 bases between. Germline CDR1 is ENHRY and CDR2 is SYGVKD. CDR3 in amino acids: CAISEFGTPDTQYF. Here the CDR3 DNA reads TGTGCCATCAGTGAGTTCGGGACTCCAGATACGCAGTATTTT.

The gene calls are TRBV20-1 and TRBJ1-1; D perhaps matches TRBD1 (5 bases). There are 13 residues in the CDR3. Germline CDR1 is DFQATT and CDR2 is SNEGSKA (reference sequence). The V end lost 6 bases, the J end lost 10 bases, and 21 bases lay between the germline ends. The DNA for the CDR3 is TGCAGTGCCACCCCCGGGACCCATGCTGGAGCTTTCTTT. Its protein product is CSATPGTHAGAFF.

This clonotype was detected many times. The V call is TRBV5-1, the J call TRBJ2-3; 10 bases map to TRBD2. The CDR3 length is 16 residues. J was trimmed by 2 bases and V by 1 base; bases with no gene match: 4. The germline V gene encodes CDR1 SGHRS and CDR2 YFSETQ. The CDR3 region is CASSLSSGGLTDTQYF. The CDR3 coding sequence is TGCGCCAGCAGCTTGTCTAGCGGGGGCCTCACAGATACGCAGTATTTT.

In regard to this clonotype: At one end the junction does not follow the germline gene, possibly because of a read error. The chain links TRBV5-1 to TRBJ2-1; TRBD1 matches 10 bases. The CDR3 is made up of 15 amino acids. Germline V CDR1 and CDR2: SGHRS, YFSETQ. Here the CDR3 DNA reads TGCGCCAGTAGCTTGGTTGGACAGGGGGTAAATGGGCAGTTCTTC. The encoded protein is CASSLVGQGVNGQFF.

This chain connects TRBV21-1 to TRBJ2-7; whether TRBD1, the table's D call, matches the DNA was not checked. TRBV21-1 is described as a pseudogene. This CDR3 contains 13 residues. The CDR3 loop is CARWTGDSYEQYF. For the CDR3, the DNA is TGTGCCAGGTGGACAGGGGACTCCTACGAGCAGTACTTC.

This clonotype came up many times. The chain has TRBV4-2 and TRBJ2-1; D may be TRBD1 (5 bases). CDR3 length: 13 residues. Trimming removed 4 bases at V and 8 bases at J, with 12 bases between. Germline V gene sequence: CDR1 LGHNA, CDR2 YNFKEQ. DNA for the CDR3: TGTGCCAGCAGCCGCCAGGAAGGGGATGAGCAGTTCTTC. Residues: CASSRQEGDEQFF.

This clonotype was found many times. This chain uses TRBV25-1 with TRBJ2-7; 8 bases are a match to TRBD2. From germline, CDR1 is MGHDK and CDR2 SYGVNS. With 5 bases clipped from V and 3 bases from J, the junction kept 9 bases outside the gene matches. CDR3 length: 15 residues. CDR3 sequence (DNA): TGTGCCAGCAGTCCACCGGCGCGGGAGGTCTACGAGCAGTACTTC. It is translated as CASSPPAREVYEQYF.

At least ten counts were recorded for this clonotype. The rearrangement uses TRBV2 and TRBJ2-7; no definite D call. CDR1 SNHLY and CDR2 FYNNEI come from the germline V gene. The ends were cut back, 7 bases at V and 0 bases at J, with 16 bases in the middle. The CDR3 consists of 15 residues. Written as DNA, the CDR3 is TGTGCCAGCATTTCGGACGTTTCGAGCTCCTACGAGCAGTACTTC. It is translated as CASISDVSSSYEQYF.

This clonotype was observed many times. V is TRBV5-5 and J is TRBJ2-2, with D perhaps matching TRBD1 (5 bases). Germline-derived CDR1 and CDR2 are SGHKS and YYEKEE (reference sequence). The germline V and J ends were trimmed by 4 bases and 0 bases, with 16 bases remaining between them. The CDR3 totals 17 residues. CDR3 sequence: CASSQETVLTNTGELFF. CDR3 sequence (DNA): TGTGCCAGCAGCCAGGAGACAGTTTTGACGAACACCGGGGAGCTGTTTTTT.

This clonotype was counted at least ten times. The V and J genes are TRBV27 and TRBJ2-2; perhaps TRBD1 as D (6 bases). Per germline, CDR1 MNHEY and CDR2 SMNVEV (reference sequence). The CDR3 runs 14 residues. Trimming removed 4 bases from V and 5 bases from J, with 11 bases in between. The CDR3 sequence is CASSSSRGTGELFF. Written as DNA, the CDR3 is TGTGCCAGCAGTTCCTCCAGGGGAACCGGGGAGCTGTTTTTT.

This clonotype was counted ten times or more. V is TRBV7-9 and J is TRBJ1-4; D unclear. CDR1 and CDR2 (germline): SEHNR, FQNEAQ (reference sequence). Trimming stripped 4 bases from V and 7 bases from J, with 13 bases between. The length of the CDR3 is 14 residues. This CDR3 reads CASSSGIRGEKLFF. DNA of the CDR3: TGTGCCAGCAGCTCCGGAATCAGAGGTGAAAAACTGTTTTTT.

This clonotype appeared a few times. This chain connects TRBV27 to TRBJ2-2; 7 positions agree with TRBD1. With V trimmed by 6 bases and J by 3 bases, 13 bases remained unmatched. The germline V gene encodes CDR1 MNHEY and CDR2 SMNVEV (reference sequence). There are 17 residues in the CDR3. This chain's CDR3 is CASSPTHRGGYTGELFF. CDR3 DNA sequence: TGTGCCAGCAGCCCCACACACAGGGGTGGCTACACCGGGGAGCTGTTTTTT.